The TCR beta chain described here comes from a study of blood T cells in healthy people across ages. Extractions gave at least 5.5 micrograms of total RNA per sample. Next came a second PCR, run for roughly 6 to 11 cycles, which used a sample-barcoded 5' primer along with a J-beta primer mix. Every molecule of cDNA carried a tag from a template-switch adaptor with 12 random nucleotides. TCRdb reprocessed the 5' RACE reads with MiXCR, giving one entry per CDR3 protein. Counted here are over 950,000 distinct CDR3 sequences, 35% to 45% occurring once; the ten biggest clones make up around 13%. This CDR3 has 16 amino acids. The V gene's germline CDR1 is SGHRS and CDR2 YFSETQ. V was clipped by 1 base and J by 1 base, with 11 bases between them.

The sequence came from a man in his late teens or twenties in good health. The rearrangement joins TRBV5-1 to TRBJ2-2; D might be TRBD2 (6 bases). The sequenced material came from blood. CDR3: CASSLFPSENTGELFF. The CDR3 DNA follows: TGCGCCAGCAGCTTGTTCCCTAGCGAGAACACCGGGGAGCTGTTTTTT.